This T cell receptor beta chain was captured in a study of chronic HIV infection and antiretroviral therapy. TCRdb ran MiXCR on the 5' RACE reads and lists one entry per CDR3 protein. Of 40,000 to 50,000 distinct CDR3 sequences listed, 15% to 20% are singletons. The CDR3 covers 12 residues. The V end was cut by 2 bases, the J end by 8 bases, with 10 bases between. Germline CDR1 and CDR2: SGHRS and YFSETQ. The sequenced sample was peripheral blood. The chain employs TRBV5-1 and TRBJ1-2; D not resolved. This receptor was obtained from an adult who had HIV and had not received antiretroviral therapy, or was an uninfected healthy control (not recorded which). The CDR3 loop is CASSLNRNGYTF. The CDR3 nucleotides read TGCGCCAGCAGCTTAAACAGAAACGGCTACACCTTC. Complete variable domain (other parts from reference TRBV5-1 and TRBJ1-2): KAGVTQTPRYLIKTRGQQVTLSCSPISGHRSVSWYQQTPGQGLQFLFEYFSETQRNKGNFPGRFSGRQFSNSRSEMNVSTLELGDSALYLCASSLNRNGYTFGSGTRLTVV.